This is a list of T cell receptor beta chains from one sample in a study of CD8+CD57+ T cells in acquired aplastic anemia. Using its own MiXCR run on the reads, TCRdb lists one record per CDR3 protein. This table has 270,000 or so distinct CDR3 sequences, 82% appearing once. What was sequenced was sorted CD4+, CD8+, or CD8+CD57+ T cells (not recorded which) from PBMCs. These receptors all come from a human donor with aplastic anemia. Each CDR3 is given without its conserved first and last residue.

cdr3_length: 11
v_call: TRBV7-9
cdr3_aa: ASSLGPVREQY

cdr3_length: 14
v_call: TRBV7-3
cdr3_aa: ASSFQTRNERDEQF

cdr3_length: 12
v_call: TRBV7-9
cdr3_aa: ATSRGSEHETQY

cdr3_length: 15
v_call: TRBV7-8
cdr3_aa: ASSIARGPEAHYGYT

cdr3_length: 12
v_call: TRBV7-8
cdr3_aa: ASSLAASADTQY

cdr3_length: 13
v_call: TRBV5-6
cdr3_aa: ASGLGGTGPETQY

cdr3_length: 13
v_call: TRBV7-2
cdr3_aa: ASSLAVAGDNEYF

cdr3_length: 13
v_call: TRBV14
cdr3_aa: ASSIGLLRETEAF

cdr3_length: 11
v_call: TRBV9
cdr3_aa: ASSLGGIHAKY

cdr3_length: 12
v_call: TRBV5-6
cdr3_aa: ASSLIGAQETQY

cdr3_length: 12
v_call: TRBV9
cdr3_aa: ASSPWYSGQPEH

cdr3_length: 10
v_call: TRBV12-3/TRBV12-4
cdr3_aa: ASINLGGGYT

cdr3_length: 11
v_call: TRBV7-2
cdr3_aa: ASITVSSYEQY

cdr3_length: 13
v_call: TRBV7-2
cdr3_aa: ASSLLVPDTTRSF

cdr3_length: 13
v_call: TRBV7-3
cdr3_aa: ASSPSGNLEEKAF

cdr3_length: 11
v_call: TRBV7-2
cdr3_aa: ASSWGQSSNYG

cdr3_length: 11
v_call: TRBV7-8
cdr3_aa: ASSLARAPDTQ

cdr3_length: 14
v_call: TRBV7-9
cdr3_aa: ASSLTHGTKETQQY

cdr3_length: 13
v_call: TRBV7-9
cdr3_aa: ASSLAGAPDTQYY

cdr3_length: 12
v_call: TRBV11-2
cdr3_aa: ASSLSQGADTQY

cdr3_length: 12
v_call: TRBV9
cdr3_aa: ASSVEGFGETQY

cdr3_length: 15
v_call: TRBV7-9
cdr3_aa: DSTPGTGLSGANVLT

cdr3_length: 14
v_call: TRBV6-5
cdr3_aa: ASRQPRTGVTYGYT

cdr3_length: 10
v_call: TRBV20-1
cdr3_aa: SAGGVGYEQY

cdr3_length: 12
v_call: TRBV7-9
cdr3_aa: ASSSHRSGGSEE

cdr3_length: 14
v_call: TRBV7-8
cdr3_aa: ASSLAGSPGTHVLT

cdr3_length: 11
v_call: TRBV5-5
cdr3_aa: ASSLHRAGELF

cdr3_length: 12
v_call: TRBV11-3
cdr3_aa: ASSLEVTVTEAF

cdr3_length: 11
v_call: TRBV10-3
cdr3_aa: AIGTVGVDGYT

cdr3_length: 11
v_call: TRBV15
cdr3_aa: ATSRPGQGTQY

cdr3_length: 14
v_call: TRBV7-8
cdr3_aa: ASSDGGGCHNEQLH

cdr3_length: 12
v_call: TRBV7-9
cdr3_aa: ASSFARGGGTEE

cdr3_length: 12
v_call: TRBV9
cdr3_aa: ASSVGGGPKTQY

cdr3_length: 9
v_call: TRBV5-6
cdr3_aa: ASSLGEGQY

cdr3_length: 11
v_call: TRBV2
cdr3_aa: ASGDGGTNAQF

cdr3_length: 13
v_call: TRBV7-8
cdr3_aa: ASSFGQGGPDTQY

cdr3_length: 13
v_call: TRBV11-3
cdr3_aa: ASSRQANGSNEQF

cdr3_length: 14
v_call: TRBV19
cdr3_aa: ASSIGTGWSYNEQY

cdr3_length: 14
v_call: TRBV10-3
cdr3_aa: AISEGTSGRGETQY

cdr3_length: 11
v_call: TRBV2
cdr3_aa: ASRGRGTDKQY

cdr3_length: 12
v_call: TRBV9
cdr3_aa: ASSGWDRGGTLY

cdr3_length: 15
v_call: TRBV9
cdr3_aa: ASSHNPGGPNTGELL

cdr3_length: 13
v_call: TRBV9
cdr3_aa: ASSVGGPGTQYSF

cdr3_length: 13
v_call: TRBV7-8
cdr3_aa: ASSSQMGRNTEAF

cdr3_length: 9
v_call: TRBV5-6
cdr3_aa: ASSLYQTQY

cdr3_length: 12
v_call: TRBV2
cdr3_aa: ASSSTGVYNTQF

cdr3_length: 12
v_call: TRBV7-8
cdr3_aa: ASSFEGDGTALS

cdr3_length: 11
v_call: TRBV25-1
cdr3_aa: ASSGDTNTEAF

cdr3_length: 13
v_call: TRBV7-9
cdr3_aa: ASSLGAYEKYTGY

cdr3_length: 11
v_call: TRBV25-1
cdr3_aa: ASSANRVTEAF

cdr3_length: 13
v_call: TRBV7-9
cdr3_aa: ASSLQRTGGTDEF

cdr3_length: 12
v_call: TRBV7-8
cdr3_aa: ASSLDPDGTALY

cdr3_length: 12
v_call: TRBV7-2
cdr3_aa: ASSMSGGEDYEY